Reported below is one T cell receptor beta chain. The data were obtained in a study of blood T cell repertoires in COVID-19. For the study at large: Samples representing acute and convalescent COVID-19 were sourced from the United States, Italy and Spain.

Per the germline V gene, CDR1 is SGHRS and CDR2 is YFSETQ. This CDR3 is 16 amino acids long. The V gene lost 0 bases and the J gene lost 7 bases, with 16 bases spanning the gap. As processed by the authors: How many nucleated cells were present was estimated from reference gene primer amplification. Libraries were prepared by immunoSEQ multiplex PCR; TCRdb keeps only in-frame clonotypes and omits some of them. Clone size and the V and J calls come from that table; the DNA yielded D and trimming. The table records 330,000 or so clones, less than 90% of them present only once. This rearrangement joins TRBV5-1 to TRBJ1-4, with D unresolved. Source material: PBMCs or T cells enriched from blood (not recorded which). This receptor was identified in a woman in her twenties or thirties who had recovered from COVID-19. CDR3 protein: CASSLEAAATGEKLFF. In nucleotides, the CDR3 is TGCGCCAGCAGCTTGGAGGCGGCGGCGACTGGTGAAAAACTGTTTTTT.